This T cell receptor (beta chain) comes out of a study of CD8+CD57+ T cells in acquired aplastic anemia. Notes on this clonotype: The antigen is not known.

Individuals selected for sequencing had exhibited CD8+CD57+ cell expansion on flow cytometry. A severe acquired aplastic anemia diagnosis applied to all patients. Receipt of therapy had not occurred in any patient by the time of blood sampling. General study results and limits: Overlap between patients and controls comprised about 30 CD8+ CDR3 sequences.

Genomic DNA was employed as the template in profiling TCR beta VDJ and CDR3. TCRdb re-derived calls from the reads in MiXCR, one entry per CDR3 protein. The profile covers under 250,000 distinct CDR3 sequences, with approximately 45% appearing a single time and 6.5% to 10% taken by the ten largest. The sample taken for sequencing was sorted CD4+, CD8+, or CD8+CD57+ T cells (not recorded which) from PBMCs. This receptor was obtained from a human donor with aplastic anemia.

CDR3 amino acids: CATSRAGSLEANVLTF. CDR3 sequence (DNA): TGTGCCACCAGCAGAGCAGGGTCTCTGGAGGCCAACGTCCTGACTTTC. The chain is built from TRBV15 and TRBJ2-6; TRBD1 might be the D (5 bases). The germline V gene has CDR1 LNHNV and CDR2 YYDKDF (reference sequence). The CDR3 is made up of 16 amino acids. V was cut by 1 base and J by 6 bases, with 13 bases left in between.